The 31 T cell receptor delta chains below all came from one sample that was sequenced in a study of gamma-delta chains in newborns, infants, children. TCRdb re-processed the reads using CATT. The table shows more than 1,500 delta-chain clones, with around two fifths occurring only once. Sequences were obtained from blood. These receptor sequences come from a child who had a fever.

This clone counts as medium-sized (0.01 to 0.1%). This chain uses TRDV2 with TRDJ1, with unresolved D. CDR1 is GEAIGNYY and CDR2 is EKD in the germline V gene. V gave up 0 bases and J gave up 10 bases, with 44 bases separating them. The CDR3 is 23 amino acids. The CDR3 loop reads CACDTVFSASTVSPHPTKVTLIF. The CDR3 coding sequence is TGTGCCTGTGACACCGTTTTCTCTGCTTCGACCGTTTCCCCCCACCCCACGAAGGTTACACTCATCTTT.

This clone is labeled as large (0.1 to 1%). The chain uses TRDV2 and TRDJ1; 9 bases are shared with TRDD3. CDR3 length: 18 residues. V shed 3 bases, J shed 0 bases, and the junction held 13 bases outside the gene matches. Germline CDR1 GEAIGNYY, CDR2 EKD. The CDR3 protein is CACDGITGGLQYTDKLIF. Written as DNA, the CDR3 is TGTGCCTGTGACGGGATTACTGGGGGACTACAGTACACCGATAAACTCATCTTT.

For this clone: A much larger clone lies one base from this, so it may be a read error. This CDR3 is also generated by other DNA sequences in the sample. The chain recombines TRDV2 with TRDJ1; 7 bases are a match to TRDD3. Germline V gives CDR1 GEAIGNYY, CDR2 EKD. The CDR3 loop spans 22 amino acids. In DNA, the CDR3 is TGCGCCTGTGACACCGTAGATGGAGGATACGAAGGGGAGTTGAGGGGTGCCGATAAACTCATCTTT. It codes for CACDTVDGGYEGELRGADKLIF.

In the case of this clone: Given a much more abundant clone one base away, this may be a read error. The chain has TRDV2 and TRDJ1; TRDD3 matches 11 bases. Germline CDR1 GEAIGNYY, CDR2 EKD. This CDR3 contains 21 residues. V shed 3 bases, J shed 0 bases, and the junction held 20 bases outside the gene matches. The CDR3 DNA reads TGTGCCTGTGACGCCCTAATTGGACTGGGGGATATCGCCCCGTACACCGATAAACTCATCTTT. Translation: CACDALIGLGDIAPYTDKLIF.

This clone ranks as large. J is TRDJ1 and V is TRDV2; 9 nucleotides agree with TRDD3. Germline V gene lookup returns CDR1 GEAIGNYY and CDR2 EKD. V lost 3 bases and J lost 5; bases outside the gene matches: 12. The CDR3 totals 16 residues. CDR3 nucleotide sequence: TGTGCCTGTGACGCGGTGGGGGGATACCCCATAGATAAACTCATCTTT. It specifies CACDAVGGYPIDKLIF.

This clone is medium-sized within its sample. The genes are TRDV2 and TRDJ1, with TRDD3 matching 11 bases. J gave up 0 bases and V 1 base, and 9 bases lay outside the gene matches. CDR3 length: 18 amino acids. Germline V gene lookup returns CDR1 GEAIGNYY and CDR2 EKD. The CDR3 DNA reads as TGTGCCTGTGACACGCTTCTGGACTGGGGGATAAACACCGATAAACTCATCTTT. Translation gives CACDTLLDWGINTDKLIF.

With respect to this clone: This may come from a read error, since a much larger clone is one base off. The V gene is TRDV2, the J gene TRDJ1; D may be TRDD3 (5 bases). This CDR3 is built from 15 residues. Germline loops: CDR1 GEAIGNYY, CDR2 EKD. CDR3 bases: TGTGCCTGTAACACACTCGAGGGGAACACCGATAAACTCATCTTT. Protein product: CACNTLEGNTDKLIF.

This clone was recorded a few times. V and J are TRDV2 and TRDJ1; the D is unclear. CDR3 length: 21 residues. The germline V and J ends were trimmed by 3 bases and 5 bases, with 36 bases remaining between them. The germline CDR1 and CDR2 sequences are GEAIGNYY and EKD. The CDR3 DNA sequence: TGTGCCTGTGACCCGATAATCGGGTCAGATCTCATCCGTACAGTATTGGATAAACTCATCTTT. Encoded protein: CACDPIIGSDLIRTVLDKLIF.

As to this clone: This may be a read error: a much more frequent sequence differs by one nucleotide. The chain recombines TRDV1 with TRDJ1, with TRDD2 as a possible D gene (7 bases). Trimming stripped 4 bases from V and 0 bases from J, with 30 bases between. The CDR3 runs 21 residues. Germline loops: CDR1 TSWWSYY, CDR2 QGS. The CDR3 spells CALGVRPSSEVLGGYTDKLIF. Written as DNA, the CDR3 is TGTGCTCTTGGGGTCCGGCCTTCCTCCGAGGTATTGGGGGGCTACACCGATAAACTCATCTTT.

This clone was counted a few times. The chain links TRDV1 to TRDJ1, with 7 bases that match TRDD3. Trimming removed 2 bases from V and 0 bases from J; junction bases left unmatched: 9. CDR1 and CDR2 (germline): TSWWSYY, QGS. The CDR3 has 17 amino acids. The CDR3 loop is CALGEISGGRYTDKLIF. CDR3 sequence (DNA): TGTGCTCTTGGGGAAATCTCTGGGGGTCGGTACACCGATAAACTCATCTTT.

Remarks on this clone: It may be a read error: a sequence one base away is much more abundant. Other DNA sequences in the same sample also yield this CDR3. The chain links TRDV2 to TRDJ1, with 9 bases identical to TRDD3. The CDR3 sequence is 22 residues long. Germline CDR1 reads GEAIGNYY; CDR2 reads EKD. This CDR3 reads CACDTVVGLGGLGERYTDKLIF. As DNA, the CDR3 is TGCGCCTGTGACACTGTGGTCGGCCTAGGAGGACTGGGGGAGAGGTACACCGATAAACTCATCTTT.

Remarks on this clone: A far bigger clonotype differs at one base, so this is likely a read error. The same CDR3 arises from other DNA sequences in this sample as well. The CDR3 nucleotides read TGTGCATGTGACACCTTAGATACTGGGGGATACGTTAAGGCCGATAAACTCATCTTT. Its protein product is CACDTLDTGGYVKADKLIF. This rearrangement joins TRDV2 to TRDJ1, with 13 bases aligning to TRDD3. The germline V gene encodes CDR1 GEAIGNYY and CDR2 EKD. This CDR3 spans 19 amino acids.

Comments on this clone: Only one base separates this from a far larger clonotype, so it likely reflects a read error. The genes are TRDV2 and TRDJ1; TRDD3 aligns across 13 bases. Germline V gene sequence: CDR1 GEAIGNYY, CDR2 EKD. The CDR3 has 19 residues. The V segment lost 0 bases and the J segment 6 bases; nucleotides outside the gene matches: 15. The CDR3 here is CACDTLDTGGYVKANKLIF. The CDR3 DNA is TGTGCCTGTGACACCTTAGATACTGGGGGATACGTTAAGGCCAATAAACTCATCTTT.

In the case of this clone: A clone one base away is much larger, so this may be a read error. The chain is built from TRDV2 and TRDJ3; TRDD3 matches 10 bases. The CDR3 sequence is 24 residues long. The V gene end was trimmed by 0 bases and the J gene end by 3 bases; junction bases not matched to a gene: 22. Germline V gives CDR1 GEAIGNYY, CDR2 EKD. As DNA, the CDR3 is TGTGCCTGTGACACCGTTCAAGACGGGTCCTTACCGGGGGATACGAACTGGGACACCCGACAGATGTTTTTC. Its protein is CACDTVQDGSLPGDTNWDTRQMFF.

Turning to this clone: The identical CDR3 is also encoded by other nucleotide sequences in the sample. The chain uses TRDV2 and TRDJ1; 13 nucleotides match TRDD3. Per germline, CDR1 GEAIGNYY and CDR2 EKD. The CDR3 has 19 residues. The junction had 12 bases not matched to a gene; V was cut back by 1 base and J by 2 bases. The CDR3 protein is CACDTVGPVLGDTTDKLIF. The DNA for the CDR3 is TGTGCCTGTGACACTGTAGGTCCGGTACTGGGGGATACGACCGATAAACTCATCTTT.

The rearrangement links TRDV2 to TRDJ3, with TRDD3 identical over 13 bases. The V and J ends lost 2 bases and 3 bases, in that order; junction bases with no gene match: 6. CDR1 GEAIGNYY and CDR2 EKD come from the germline V gene. CDR3 size: 19 residues. CDR3: CACDKLLGDTNWDTRQMFF. The CDR3 DNA is TGTGCCTGTGACAAATTACTGGGGGATACGAACTGGGACACCCGACAGATGTTTTTC.

In regard to this clone: A much bigger clone sits one base away, suggesting this may be a read error. The J gene is TRDJ1, the V gene TRDV2, with D possibly TRDD3 on 5 matching bases. From germline, CDR1 is GEAIGNYY and CDR2 EKD. CDR3 length equals 14 residues. V lost 2 bases, J lost 8 bases, and 17 bases lay in between. The CDR3 spells CACDIVGRGGKLIF. CDR3 DNA: TGTGCCTGTGACATCGTCGGAAGGGGGGGCAAACTCATCTTT.

With respect to this clone: A much larger clone is a single base away; this may be a read error. The rearrangement uses TRDV2 and TRDJ1, with 7 bases that match TRDD3. The germline gives CDR1 GEAIGNYY, CDR2 EKD. The CDR3 is 14 amino acids. The CDR3 loop reads CAGDTVGETDKLIF. For the CDR3, the DNA is TGTGCCGGTGACACGGTGGGGGAGACCGATAAACTCATCTTT.

In regard to this clone: This probably arose from a read error, given a far larger clone one base away. The rearrangement links TRDV1 to TRDJ1; D call uncertain. The CDR3 totals 14 residues. The germline CDR1 and CDR2 sequences are TSWWSYY and QGS. CDR3 protein: CALEEVRVPDKLIF. The DNA of the CDR3 is TGTGCTCTTGAGGAAGTCCGGGTCCCCGATAAACTCATCTTT.

By its share, this clone is large (0.1 to 1%). CDR3 nucleotide sequence: TGTGCCTGTGACACGGTTTTACTGGGGGACACCGATAAACTCATCTTT. It codes for CACDTVLLGDTDKLIF. The V gene is TRDV2, the J gene TRDJ1, with 8 bases identical to TRDD3. With 1 base clipped from V and 0 bases from J, the junction kept 6 bases outside the gene matches. Germline V gene sequence: CDR1 GEAIGNYY, CDR2 EKD. The CDR3 contains 16 residues.

A remark on this clone: This sequence may be a read error, since a much larger clone differs from it by one base. The chain recombines TRDV2 with TRDJ1; 11 nucleotides agree with TRDD3. The V gene's germline CDR1 is GEAIGNYY and CDR2 EKD. Trimming cost V 0 bases and J 0 bases; bases outside gene matches: 17. The CDR3 totals 21 residues. DNA of the CDR3: TGTGCCTGTGACACCCTAATTGGACTGGGGGATATCGCCCTGTACACCGATAAACTCATCTTT. It yields the protein CACDTLIGLGDIALYTDKLIF.

Worth noting for this clone: One end of the junction is discordant with germline, which a read error may explain. The J gene is TRDJ1, the V gene TRDV2; 10 nucleotides agree with TRDD3. This CDR3 comprises 15 residues. Germline V gene sequence: CDR1 GEAIGNYY, CDR2 EKD. The CDR3 sequence: CACDTVNVGDTQLTF. The CDR3 nucleotides are TGTGCCTGTGACACCGTGAACGTGGGGGATACTCAACTCACCTTT.

Concerning this clone itself: A much larger clonotype is one base distant, so this may be a read error. The J gene is TRDJ1, the V gene TRDV2; D ambiguous. The CDR3 spans 19 residues. Germline V lookup: CDR1 GEAIGNYY, CDR2 EKD. V was pared by 0 bases and J by 1 base, with 23 bases between. CDR3 DNA sequence: TGTGCCTGTGACACCGTGCCAGGTTCTATCCTTAGGTTCACCGATAAACTCATCTTT. Translated, it gives CACDTVPGSILRFTDKLIF.

This clone was detected a few times. The protein TCRdb gives is from a much larger clone and does not agree with this DNA's translation at residue 8, likely a read error; the protein shown here comes from the DNA. The rearrangement uses TRDV3 and TRDJ1, with D maybe TRDD3 (5 bases). The V end lost 2 bases, the J end lost 3 bases, and 25 bases lay between the germline ends. Germline loops: CDR1 TVYSNPD, CDR2 GDNSRS (reference sequence). The CDR3 runs 17 residues. The CDR3 DNA sequence: TGTGCCTTTTGTAACCAGGGGGTACGCTTCGGTTCCGATAAACTCATCTTT. Translating it yields CAFCNQGVRFGSDKLIF.

A remark on this clone: A single base separates this from a much larger clone, so it may be a read error. The rearrangement links TRDV2 to TRDJ1; the D gene is possibly TRDD3 (6 bases). This CDR3 comprises 15 residues. CDR1 and CDR2 from the germline V gene are GEAIGNYY and EKD. Trimming removed 0 bases at V and 3 bases at J, with 13 bases between. The CDR3 reads CACDTLGKRSDKLIF. CDR3 nucleotides: TGTGCCTGTGACACCCTGGGGAAACGATCCGATAAACTCATCTTT.

This clone was seen only a few times. The chain links TRDV2 to TRDJ3; a possible D gene is TRDD3 (6 bases). CDR1 GEAIGNYY and CDR2 EKD come from the germline V gene. Deletions cut 0 bases from V and 0 bases from J, with 11 bases between. The CDR3 has 18 amino acids. CDR3 residues: CACDTAGEYSWDTRQMFF. DNA of the CDR3: TGTGCCTGTGACACCGCTGGGGAATACTCCTGGGACACCCGACAGATGTTTTTC.

To note about this clone: A much larger clone lies a single base off, so this may be a read error. The V call is TRDV2, the J call TRDJ1; 12 bases map to TRDD3. After removal of 3 bases from V and 0 bases from J, the junction contained 13 bases not matched to a gene. CDR3 length: 19 residues. Per germline, CDR1 GEAIGNYY and CDR2 EKD. The CDR3 DNA is TGTGCCTGTGACGCAATCGTACTGGGGGATACTCATAACACCGATAAACTCATCTTT. Amino acid sequence: CACDAIVLGDTHNTDKLIF.

This clone was seen a few times. The junction shows a germline mismatch at one end, possibly a read error. The chain recombines TRDV2 with TRDJ1; D is ambiguous. Germline V gene data show CDR1 as GEAIGNYY and CDR2 as EKD. This CDR3 is 18 amino acids long. As DNA, the CDR3 is TGTGCCTGTGGCACCGTGAGCTATGGGAGCAACCTCACCGATAAACTCATCTTT. It codes for CACGTVSYGSNLTDKLIF.

Regarding this clone: A much bigger clone sits one base away, suggesting this may be a read error. The chain couples TRDV2 to TRDJ1; D is unresolved. Germline-derived CDR1 and CDR2 are GEAIGNYY and EKD. CDR3 length equals 14 residues. The CDR3 loop is CACDNLDNTGKLIF. DNA of the CDR3: TGTGCCTGTGACAACCTCGATAATACCGGTAAACTCATCTTT.

Comment on this clone: This may be a read error: a much more frequent sequence differs by one nucleotide. The chain joins TRDV2 to TRDJ1; 12 nucleotides match TRDD3. Germline CDR1 is GEAIGNYY and CDR2 is EKD. The CDR3 contains 19 residues. The CDR3 is CACDTVLGDTHIDTDKFIF. CDR3 DNA sequence: TGTGCCTGTGACACCGTTCTGGGGGATACGCATATAGACACCGATAAATTCATCTTT.

Of note for this clone: Given a much more abundant clone one base away, this may be a read error. Other DNA sequences in the same sample also yield this CDR3. The chain carries TRDV2 and TRDJ1; weak D call: TRDD3 (6 bases). The length of the CDR3 is 19 residues. The V gene lost 3 bases and the J gene lost 0 bases, with 25 bases spanning the gap. Germline-derived CDR1 and CDR2 are GEAIGNYY and EKD. CDR3 sequence reads: CACDFLRGDVNTNTDKLIF. The CDR3 DNA follows: TGTGCCTGTGACTTCTTAAGGGGGGACGTGAACACGAACACCGATAAACTCATCTTT.